These 8 T cell receptor beta chains came from one sample sequenced in a study of T cells in localized non-small cell lung cancer. The table came from immunoSEQ multiplex PCR; TCRdb's copy has only in-frame clones and leaves some out. Seen here are more than 45,000 clones, around 86% observed once, and the top ten hold 2.5%. Sample: PBMCs, taken before any cancer treatment. The origin of the receptors is a man aged 40 to 70 with stage II lung adenocarcinoma.

This CDR3 is CASSPREVVFNEQFF. CDR3 DNA: TGTGCCAGCAGCCCAAGGGAGGTTGTTTTCAATGAGCAGTTCTTC. The chain links TRBV27 to TRBJ2-1, with D possibly being TRBD2 (6 bases). Between the trimmed V and J ends, which lost 6 bases and 6 bases, there was a span of 18 bases. Germline V CDR1 and CDR2: MNHEY, SMNVEV (reference sequence). The CDR3 length is 15 residues.

This chain connects TRBV5-1 to TRBJ2-7, with TRBD1 matching 7 bases. With V trimmed by 4 bases and J by 6 bases, 7 bases remained unmatched. The CDR3 runs 13 residues. Germline V gene data show CDR1 as SGHRS and CDR2 as YFSETQ. In nucleotides, the CDR3 is TGCGCCAGCAGCCCTGACAGGGTCGGCGAGCAGTACTTC. Translating it yields CASSPDRVGEQYF.

V and J are TRBV5-4 and TRBJ2-1; 13 bases agree with TRBD2. CDR3 length equals 16 residues. From germline, CDR1 is SGHNT and CDR2 YYREEE (reference sequence). With V trimmed by 4 bases and J by 12 bases, 13 bases remained unmatched. Here the CDR3 reads CASSPYGTSGALGQFF. CDR3 nucleotide sequence: TGTGCCAGCAGCCCCTACGGGACTAGCGGGGCCCTTGGGCAGTTCTTC.

CDR3 protein: CASSLEGGATEAFF. CDR3 DNA: TGTGCCAGCAGCTTGGAAGGGGGAGCCACTGAAGCTTTCTTT. This sequence joins TRBV11-3 and TRBJ1-1; weak D call: TRBD1 (6 bases). Germline assignment: CDR1 SGHNT and CDR2 YENEEA. This CDR3 has 14 amino acids. V lost 3 bases and J lost 4, with 12 bases in between.

The rearrangement uses TRBV27 and TRBJ1-1, with 7 bases identical to TRBD1. This CDR3 region has 15 residues. V dropped 6 bases and J dropped 1; count of bases not matched to a gene: 8. The germline gives CDR1 MNHEY, CDR2 SMNVEV (reference sequence). As DNA, the CDR3 is TGTGCCAGCAGCAACAGGGGCCGAGAGAACACTGAAGCTTTCTTT. It codes for CASSNRGRENTEAFF.

The chain uses TRBV5-1 and TRBJ2-6, with D unclear. The CDR3 extends over 16 amino acids. V was clipped by 2 bases and J by 0 bases, with 9 bases between them. The germline V gene has CDR1 SGHRS and CDR2 YFSETQ. The CDR3 nucleotides are TGCGCCAGCAGCTTAAGGGTGAGCTCTGGGGCCAACGTCCTGACTTTC. It is translated as CASSLRVSSGANVLTF.

The chain recombines TRBV6-5 with TRBJ2-6; no definite D call. The CDR3 has 15 residues. The V gene's germline CDR1 is MNHEY and CDR2 SVGAGI. Trimming left V 2 bases short and J 1 base short, with 6 bases between. CDR3 bases: TGTGCCAGCAGTTACGCTGGATCTGGGGCCAACGTCCTGACTTTC. Translation gives CASSYAGSGANVLTF.

The V call is TRBV2, the J call TRBJ1-2; no clear D. The CDR3 consists of 11 residues. Germline-derived CDR1 and CDR2 are SNHLY and FYNNEI. V was cut by 4 bases and J by 4 bases, with 4 bases left in between. The CDR3 bases are TGTGCCAGCAGTGCCCTCTATGGCTACACCTTC. This sequence encodes CASSALYGYTF.